This T cell receptor (beta chain) was found in a study of beta chain features in type 1 diabetes. The whole isolated RNA underwent reverse transcription, so sequencing captured expressed TCRB transcripts. The data were produced by immunoSEQ multiplex PCR, yet TCRdb's version contains in-frame clones alone and is incomplete. The sample records fewer than 400,000 clones, roughly 8% being singletons. This clone was counted once. The CDR3 loop spans 14 amino acids. V was cut by 5 bases and J by 2 bases, with 13 bases left in between. In germline, CDR1 is SGHTA, CDR2 FQGTGA. The specimen sequenced was central memory CD4+ T cells from blood. This rearrangement joins TRBV7-3 to TRBJ2-7; D ambiguous. The clonotype was recovered from a woman younger than 35 in good health. DNA for the CDR3: TGTGCCAGCAGCCATTCGGGCACTCCCTACGAGCAGTACTTC. Protein sequence: CASSHSGTPYEQYF.